The entry below gives a single T cell receptor beta chain sequence along with its context. The data were taken from a study of blood T cell repertoires in COVID-19. Turning to the study itself: COVID-19 samples, acute and convalescent, were from the United States, Italy and Spain. T cells, B-cell-depleted T cells, or PBMCs provided the cDNA or gDNA that served as material.

Methods used by the authors: Amplification from reference gene primers served as the basis for estimated nucleated cell counts. Profiled with immunoSEQ multiplex PCR; TCRdb holds only in-frame clones, not every one. The D gene and trimming were derived from the DNA, and the V and J assignments and clone size from that table. The repertoire holds around 100,000 clones, with 84% as singletons. Germline values: CDR1 MNHEY, CDR2 SMNVEV (reference sequence). Trimming cost V 6 bases and J 5 bases; bases outside gene matches: 12. This CDR3 comprises 16 residues. This sequence originates from a woman between 55 and 75 years old with acute or convalescent COVID-19. V is TRBV27 and J is TRBJ2-2; 7 bases match TRBD1. Sequencing was performed on peripheral blood. CDR3 in DNA: TGTGCCAGCAGCCCCTGGTCAGGGGGTGGGACCGGGGAGCTGTTTTTT. Translated, it gives CASSPWSGGGTGELFF.